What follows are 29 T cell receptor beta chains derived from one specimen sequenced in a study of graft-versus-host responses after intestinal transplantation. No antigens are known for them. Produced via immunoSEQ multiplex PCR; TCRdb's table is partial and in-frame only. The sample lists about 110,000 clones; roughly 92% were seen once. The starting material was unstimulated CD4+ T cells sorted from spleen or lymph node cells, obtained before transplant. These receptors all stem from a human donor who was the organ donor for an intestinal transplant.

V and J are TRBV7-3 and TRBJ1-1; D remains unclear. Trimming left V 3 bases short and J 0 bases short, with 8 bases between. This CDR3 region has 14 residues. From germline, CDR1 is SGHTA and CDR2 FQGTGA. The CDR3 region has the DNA TGTGCCAGCAGCTTGCAGCCCCTGAACACTGAAGCTTTCTTT. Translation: CASSLQPLNTEAFF.

The CDR3 nucleotides read TGCGCCAGCAGCACAGGACAGGCGTCCGGGGAGCTGTTTTTT. This codes for CASSTGQASGELFF. This chain connects TRBV5-1 to TRBJ2-2; 7 bases align to TRBD1. Germline assignment: CDR1 SGHRS and CDR2 YFSETQ. The CDR3 loop spans 14 amino acids. After removal of 4 bases from V and 6 bases from J, the junction contained 6 bases not matched to a gene.

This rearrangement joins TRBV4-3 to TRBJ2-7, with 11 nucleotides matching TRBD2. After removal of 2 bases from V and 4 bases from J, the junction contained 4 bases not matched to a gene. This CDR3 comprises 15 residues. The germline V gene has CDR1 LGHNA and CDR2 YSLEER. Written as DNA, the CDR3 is TGCGCCAGCAGCCAAACTACTAGCGGGAGATACGAGCAGTACTTC. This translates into CASSQTTSGRYEQYF.

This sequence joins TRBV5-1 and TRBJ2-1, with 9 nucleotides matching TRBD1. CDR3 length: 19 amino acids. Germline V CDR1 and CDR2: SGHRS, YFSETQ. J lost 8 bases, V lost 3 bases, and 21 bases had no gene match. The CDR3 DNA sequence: TGCGCCAGCAGCTCAGCGCCGGACAGGGGTGCTCCGATAACCGATGAGCAGTTCTTC. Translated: CASSSAPDRGAPITDEQFF.

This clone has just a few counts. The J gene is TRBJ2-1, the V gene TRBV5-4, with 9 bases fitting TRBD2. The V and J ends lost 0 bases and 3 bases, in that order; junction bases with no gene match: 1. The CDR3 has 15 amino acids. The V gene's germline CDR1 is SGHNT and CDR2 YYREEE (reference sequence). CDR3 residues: CASSLGAGGYNEQFF. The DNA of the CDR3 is TGTGCCAGCAGCTTGGGAGCGGGAGGCTACAATGAGCAGTTCTTC. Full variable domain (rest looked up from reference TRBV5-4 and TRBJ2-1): ETGVTQSPTHLIKTRGQQVTLRCSSQSGHNTVSWYQQALGQGPQFIFQYYREEENGRGNFPPRFSGLQFPNYSSELNVNALELDDSALYLCASSLGAGGYNEQFFGPGTRLTVL.

The CDR3 nucleotides are TGTGCCAGCAGCTTACAGGACAGACGGAACACTGAAGCTTTCTTT. Its protein is CASSLQDRRNTEAFF. V and J are TRBV5-4 and TRBJ1-1, with D possibly matching TRBD1 (6 bases). The ends were cut back, 2 bases at V and 1 base at J, with 12 bases in the middle. The CDR3 has 15 residues. The germline V gene encodes CDR1 SGHNT and CDR2 YYREEE (reference sequence).

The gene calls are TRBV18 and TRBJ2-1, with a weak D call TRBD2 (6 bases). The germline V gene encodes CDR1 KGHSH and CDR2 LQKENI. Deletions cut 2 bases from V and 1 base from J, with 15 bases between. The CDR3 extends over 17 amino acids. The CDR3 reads CASSPSGGRESYNEQFF. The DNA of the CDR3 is TGTGCCAGCTCACCAAGTGGAGGGCGGGAATCCTACAATGAGCAGTTCTTC.

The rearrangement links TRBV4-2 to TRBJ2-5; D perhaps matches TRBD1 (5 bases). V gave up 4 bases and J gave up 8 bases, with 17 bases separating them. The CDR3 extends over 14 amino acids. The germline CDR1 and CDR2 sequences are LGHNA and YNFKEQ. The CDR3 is CASSPNQGLGTQYF. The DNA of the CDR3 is TGTGCCAGCAGCCCAAACCAGGGCCTCGGAACCCAGTACTTC.

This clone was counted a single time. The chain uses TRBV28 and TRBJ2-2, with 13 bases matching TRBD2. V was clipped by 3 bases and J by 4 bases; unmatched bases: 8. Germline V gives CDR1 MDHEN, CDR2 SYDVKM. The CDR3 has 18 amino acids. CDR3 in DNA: TGTGCCAGCAGTTTCCACGGACTAGCGGGAGCCGGCACCGGGGAGCTGTTTTTT. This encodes CASSFHGLAGAGTGELFF.

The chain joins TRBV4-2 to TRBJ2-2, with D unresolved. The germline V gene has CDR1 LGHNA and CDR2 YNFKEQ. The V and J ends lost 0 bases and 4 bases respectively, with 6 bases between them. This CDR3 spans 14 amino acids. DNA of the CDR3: TGTGCCAGCAGCCAAGATTGGGGCACCGGGGAGCTGTTTTTT. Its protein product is CASSQDWGTGELFF.

The CDR3 reads CASSLSGLAGAMNNEQFF. DNA of the CDR3: TGTGCCAGCAGCTTAAGCGGTCTAGCGGGAGCGATGAACAATGAGCAGTTCTTC. The chain is built from TRBV7-9 and TRBJ2-1, with 10 bases that match TRBD2. Germline V gene lookup returns CDR1 SEHNR and CDR2 FQNEAQ (reference sequence). There are 18 residues in the CDR3. V lost 2 bases, J lost 5 bases, and 12 bases stayed unmatched.

The CDR3 DNA reads TGTGCCAGCAGTTTTAACGGAGATACGCAGTATTTT. Translating gives CASSFNGDTQYF. The chain carries TRBV28 and TRBJ2-3; no firm D call. Germline lookup yields CDR1 MDHEN and CDR2 SYDVKM. The CDR3 totals 12 residues. Trimming pared 3 bases from V and 5 bases from J, leaving 6 bases between.

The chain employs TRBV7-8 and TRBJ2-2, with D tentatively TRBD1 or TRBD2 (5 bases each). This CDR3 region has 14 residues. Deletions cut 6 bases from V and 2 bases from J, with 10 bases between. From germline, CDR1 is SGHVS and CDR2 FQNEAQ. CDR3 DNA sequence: TGTGCCAGCAGGAACGGGGCAAACACCGGGGAGCTGTTTTTT. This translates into CASRNGANTGELFF.

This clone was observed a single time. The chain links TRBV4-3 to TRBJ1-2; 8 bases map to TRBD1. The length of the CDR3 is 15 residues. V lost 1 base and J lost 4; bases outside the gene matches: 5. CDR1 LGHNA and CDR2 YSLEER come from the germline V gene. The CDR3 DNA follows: TGCGCCAGCAGCCAAGTGACAGGGGAACCCTATGGCTACACCTTC. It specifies CASSQVTGEPYGYTF.

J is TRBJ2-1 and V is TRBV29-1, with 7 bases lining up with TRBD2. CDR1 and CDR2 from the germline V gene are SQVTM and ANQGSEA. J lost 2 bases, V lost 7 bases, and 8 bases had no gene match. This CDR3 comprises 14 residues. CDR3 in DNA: TGCAGCGACTTGACTAGCACACCCTACAATGAGCAGTTCTTC. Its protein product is CSDLTSTPYNEQFF.

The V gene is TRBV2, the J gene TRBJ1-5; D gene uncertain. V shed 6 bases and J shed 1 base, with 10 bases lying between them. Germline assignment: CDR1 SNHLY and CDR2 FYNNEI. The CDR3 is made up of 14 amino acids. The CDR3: CASSNSPSNQPQHF. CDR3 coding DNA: TGTGCCAGCAGCAACTCCCCAAGCAATCAGCCCCAGCATTTT. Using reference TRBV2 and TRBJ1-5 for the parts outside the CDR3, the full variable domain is EPEVTQTPSHQVTQMGQEVILRCVPISNHLYFYWYRQILGQKVEFLVSFYNNEISEKSEIFDDQFSVERPDGSNFTLKIRSTKLEDSAMYFCASSNSPSNQPQHFGDGTRLSIL.

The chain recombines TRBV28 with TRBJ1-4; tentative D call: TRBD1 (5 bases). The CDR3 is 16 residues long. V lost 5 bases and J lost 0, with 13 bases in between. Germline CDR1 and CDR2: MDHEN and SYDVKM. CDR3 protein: CASSPTDSSTNEKLFF. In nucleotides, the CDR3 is TGTGCCAGCAGTCCTACCGACAGTTCAACTAATGAAAAACTGTTTTTT.

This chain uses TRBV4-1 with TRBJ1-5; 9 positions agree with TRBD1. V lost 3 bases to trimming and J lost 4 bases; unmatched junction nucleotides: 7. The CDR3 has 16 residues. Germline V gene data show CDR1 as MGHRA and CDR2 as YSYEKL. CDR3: CASSQAAGTGNQPQHF. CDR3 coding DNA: TGCGCCAGCAGCCAGGCGGCCGGGACAGGGAATCAGCCCCAGCATTTT.

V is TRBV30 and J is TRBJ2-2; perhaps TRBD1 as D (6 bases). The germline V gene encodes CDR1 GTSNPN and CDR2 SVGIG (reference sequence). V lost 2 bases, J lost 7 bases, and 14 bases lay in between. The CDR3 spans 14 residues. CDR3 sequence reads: CAWSLWGRVGELFF. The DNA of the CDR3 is TGTGCCTGGAGTCTCTGGGGGCGCGTCGGGGAGCTGTTTTTT.

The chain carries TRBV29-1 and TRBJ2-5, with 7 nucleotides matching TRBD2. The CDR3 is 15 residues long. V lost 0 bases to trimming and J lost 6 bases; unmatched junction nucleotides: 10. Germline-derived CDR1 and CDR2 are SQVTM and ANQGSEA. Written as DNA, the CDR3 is TGCAGCGTTGAAGACCTCCGGACTAGAACCAAGACCCAGTACTTC. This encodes CSVEDLRTRTKTQYF.

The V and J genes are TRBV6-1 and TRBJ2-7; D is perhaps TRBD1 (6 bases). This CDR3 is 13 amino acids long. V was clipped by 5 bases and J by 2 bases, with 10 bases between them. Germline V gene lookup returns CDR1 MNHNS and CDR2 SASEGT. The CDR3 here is CASSPGQTYEQYF. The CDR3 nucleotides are TGTGCCAGCAGTCCCGGACAGACCTACGAGCAGTACTTC.

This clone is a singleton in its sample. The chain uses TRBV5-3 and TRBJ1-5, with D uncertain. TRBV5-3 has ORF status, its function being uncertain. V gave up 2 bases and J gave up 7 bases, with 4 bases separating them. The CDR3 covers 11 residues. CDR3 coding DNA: TGTGCCAGAAGCTTTGGACAGCCCCAGCATTTT. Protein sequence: CARSFGQPQHF.

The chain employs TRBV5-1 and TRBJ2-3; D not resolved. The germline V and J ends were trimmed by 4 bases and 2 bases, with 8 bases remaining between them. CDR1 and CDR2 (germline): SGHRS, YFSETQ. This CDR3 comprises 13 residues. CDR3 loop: CASSPEYTDTQYF. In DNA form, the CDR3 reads TGCGCCAGCAGCCCGGAGTACACAGATACGCAGTATTTT.

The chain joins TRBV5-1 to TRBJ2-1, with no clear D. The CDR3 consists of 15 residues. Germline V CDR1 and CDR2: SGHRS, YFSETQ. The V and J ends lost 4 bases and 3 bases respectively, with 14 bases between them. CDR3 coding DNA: TGCGCCAGCAGCCTAACCAAATCGCTCTACAATGAGCAGTTCTTC. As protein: CASSLTKSLYNEQFF.

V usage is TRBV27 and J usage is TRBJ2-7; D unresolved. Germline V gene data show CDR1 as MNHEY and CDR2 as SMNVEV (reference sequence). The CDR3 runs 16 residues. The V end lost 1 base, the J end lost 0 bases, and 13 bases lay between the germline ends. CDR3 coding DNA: TGTGCCAGCAGTTTATTCCCCAGGCCCTACTCCTACGAGCAGTACTTC. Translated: CASSLFPRPYSYEQYF.

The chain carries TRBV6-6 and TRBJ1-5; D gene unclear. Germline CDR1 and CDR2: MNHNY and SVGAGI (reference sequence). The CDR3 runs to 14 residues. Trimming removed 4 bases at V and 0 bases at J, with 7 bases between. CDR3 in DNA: TGTGCCAGCAGTTCAGATTCTAGCAATCAGCCCCAGCATTTT. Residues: CASSSDSSNQPQHF.

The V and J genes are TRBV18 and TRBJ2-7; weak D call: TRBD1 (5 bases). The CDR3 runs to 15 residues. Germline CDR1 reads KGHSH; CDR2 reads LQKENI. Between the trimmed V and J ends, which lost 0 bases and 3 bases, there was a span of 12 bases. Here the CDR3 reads CASSPPIGANYEQYF. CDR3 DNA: TGTGCCAGCTCACCACCGATAGGGGCCAACTACGAGCAGTACTTC.

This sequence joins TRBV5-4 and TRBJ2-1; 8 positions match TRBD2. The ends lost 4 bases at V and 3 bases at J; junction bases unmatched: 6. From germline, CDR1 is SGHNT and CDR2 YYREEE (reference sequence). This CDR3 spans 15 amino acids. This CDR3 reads CASSAPGGVYNEQFF. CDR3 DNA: TGTGCCAGCAGCGCGCCCGGGGGGGTCTACAATGAGCAGTTCTTC. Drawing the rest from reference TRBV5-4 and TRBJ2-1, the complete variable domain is ETGVTQSPTHLIKTRGQQVTLRCSSQSGHNTVSWYQQALGQGPQFIFQYYREEENGRGNFPPRFSGLQFPNYSSELNVNALELDDSALYLCASSAPGGVYNEQFFGPGTRLTVL.

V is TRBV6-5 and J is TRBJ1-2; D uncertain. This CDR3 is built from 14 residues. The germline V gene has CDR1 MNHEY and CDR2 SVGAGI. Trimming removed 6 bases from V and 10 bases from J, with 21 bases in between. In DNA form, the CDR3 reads TGTGCCAGCAGCCCCGGTGGAATAAGGCATTTCTACACCTTC. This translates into CASSPGGIRHFYTF.